Listed here are 18 T cell receptor beta chains from one sample, sequenced in a study of early T cells in non-severe SARS-CoV-2 infection (dated by TCRdb to 2020 to 2022). Library preparation used 5' RACE. Sequenced using a NextSeq 500. TCRdb's own reprocessing of the public reads used fastp at Q25 and MiXCR and kept productive beta chains. One record per CDR3 amino acid sequence lists the most common genes and DNA. This sample gives about 64,000 distinct CDR3 sequences in total; roughly 9% of them show up just once. Of the sample, around an eighth is held by the ten largest clones. The source material was whole blood, sampled at baseline. The receptor set was obtained from an adult who was a healthcare worker with PCR-confirmed SARS-CoV-2 infection or an uninfected control (not recorded which).

This clonotype occurred a few times. This chain connects TRBV5-1 to TRBJ1-3, with 7 nucleotides matching TRBD1. V lost 4 bases to trimming and J lost 0 bases; unmatched junction nucleotides: 7. Per germline, CDR1 SGHRS and CDR2 YFSETQ. CDR3 size: 16 residues. CDR3 coding DNA: TGCGCCAGCAGCATGAGCACAGGGGACTCTGGAAACACCATATATTTT. This codes for CASSMSTGDSGNTIYF.

This sequence joins TRBV10-1 and TRBJ2-7; unclear D gene. V was clipped by 4 bases and J by 5 bases, with 12 bases between them. Per the germline V gene, CDR1 is WNHNN and CDR2 is SYGVQD (reference sequence). The CDR3 extends over 13 amino acids. The CDR3 here is CASSAQVPNEQYF. The CDR3 DNA reads TGCGCCAGCAGTGCCCAGGTACCTAACGAGCAGTACTTC.

This clonotype was picked up a small number of times. V is TRBV7-6 and J is TRBJ2-1, with a possible D match to TRBD2 (5 bases). Germline V gene lookup returns CDR1 SGHVS and CDR2 FNYEAQ. The CDR3 runs to 14 residues. V lost 5 bases and J 1 base, leaving 9 bases between the germline ends. CDR3 nucleotides: TGTGCCAGCAGCCCCCGGGGTTCCTACAATGAGCAGTTCTTC. This codes for CASSPRGSYNEQFF.

CDR3 DNA: TGTGCCAGCAGTTCTCCAGGGAGGGGAACTGAAGCTTTCTTT. Protein product: CASSSPGRGTEAFF. The chain recombines TRBV27 with TRBJ1-1; maybe TRBD1 (5 bases). Germline CDR1 is MNHEY and CDR2 is SMNVEV (reference sequence). The CDR3 length is 14 residues. The V gene lost 4 bases and the J gene lost 5 bases, with 14 bases spanning the gap.

This clonotype was seen more than once but under ten times. The chain is built from TRBV12-3 or TRBV12-4 and TRBJ1-5; possibly TRBD1 for D (5 bases). V was cut by 2 bases and J by 1 base, with 12 bases left in between. The CDR3 totals 16 residues. This chain's CDR3 is CASSLTGPTSNQPQHF. The CDR3 nucleotides read TGTGCCAGCAGTTTAACAGGACCCACAAGCAATCAGCCCCAGCATTTT.

This clonotype has only a few counts. The rearrangement uses TRBV11-3 and TRBJ2-2, with 7 bases matching TRBD2. CDR1 SGHNT and CDR2 YENEEA come from the germline V gene. This CDR3 contains 17 residues. The trim removed 1 base at V and 6 bases at J, leaving 11 bases unmatched. The CDR3 DNA is TGTGCCAGCAGCTTAGCTCTGGACGCCGGACTAGCCGGGGAGCTGTTTTTT. Protein sequence: CASSLALDAGLAGELFF.

This clonotype was observed many times. The chain joins TRBV15 to TRBJ2-2, with unresolved D. Germline CDR1 is LNHNV and CDR2 is YYDKDF (reference sequence). The germline V and J ends were trimmed by 0 bases and 1 base, with 15 bases remaining between them. The CDR3 consists of 18 residues. The CDR3: CATSRDPLSAKNTGELFF. CDR3 DNA sequence: TGTGCCACCAGCAGAGATCCCCTTTCGGCAAAGAACACCGGGGAGCTGTTTTTT.

This clonotype has just a few counts. The J gene is TRBJ1-1, the V gene TRBV6-4; D unclear. The CDR3 is 13 amino acids. Deletions cut 3 bases from V and 0 bases from J, with 5 bases between. Germline CDR1 is MRHNA and CDR2 is SNTAGT. CDR3 DNA: TGTGCCAGCAGTGAGGTCCTGAACACTGAAGCTTTCTTT. As protein: CASSEVLNTEAFF.

This clonotype was observed a handful of times. The J gene is TRBJ1-1, the V gene TRBV20-1; 7 bases map to TRBD1. This CDR3 comprises 13 residues. CDR1 DFQATT and CDR2 SNEGSKA come from the germline V gene (reference sequence). Germline trimming cut 5 bases from V and 8 bases from J; bases unmatched to any gene: 11. The CDR3 spells CSAGPGWTGEAFF. CDR3 sequence (DNA): TGCAGTGCTGGACCTGGGTGGACAGGCGAAGCTTTCTTT.

This sequence joins TRBV6-5 and TRBJ2-2; either TRBD1 or TRBD2 may supply D (5 bases each). V lost 7 bases to trimming and J lost 5 bases, with 14 bases between them. This CDR3 has 14 residues. The germline V gene encodes CDR1 MNHEY and CDR2 SVGAGI. CDR3 nucleotide sequence: TGTGCCAGCAACGGGCAGGGAGCGACCGGGGAGCTGTTTTTT. Amino acid sequence: CASNGQGATGELFF.

This clonotype was counted many times. The rearrangement links TRBV23-1 to TRBJ2-5, with D perhaps TRBD1 (6 bases). TRBV23-1 qualifies as an ORF whose function is uncertain. V lost 4 bases to trimming and J lost 5 bases, with 23 bases between them. The CDR3 extends over 17 amino acids. The CDR3 DNA reads TGCGCCAGCAGTCGCAAACCTCAGGGGCCCGGTTGGGAGACCCAGTACTTC. Its protein is CASSRKPQGPGWETQYF.

This clonotype has a count of ten or more. The chain joins TRBV7-9 to TRBJ2-1; perhaps TRBD2 as D (5 bases). V gave up 7 bases and J gave up 10 bases, with 8 bases separating them. The CDR3 loop spans 10 amino acids. Germline V CDR1 and CDR2: SEHNR, FQNEAQ (reference sequence). Written as DNA, the CDR3 is TGTGCCAGCACCGAGCGGGAGCAGTTCTTC. Translating it yields CASTEREQFF.

This clonotype was counted at least ten times. The chain uses TRBV14 and TRBJ2-5, with 8 bases fitting TRBD1. CDR1 is SGHDN, CDR2 FVKESK, per germline. The CDR3 covers 14 residues. V was pared by 2 bases and J by 5 bases, with 4 bases of the junction left unmatched. CDR3 sequence (DNA): TGTGCCAGCAGCCAATGGACAGGGAGGGAGACCCAGTACTTC. Translating gives CASSQWTGRETQYF.

This clonotype showed up just a few times. The rearrangement links TRBV11-3 to TRBJ2-5; D tentatively reads TRBD1 or TRBD2 (5 bases each). V was clipped by 3 bases and J by 5 bases, with 13 bases between them. Germline V lookup: CDR1 SGHNT, CDR2 YENEEA. CDR3 length: 14 amino acids. The CDR3 DNA follows: TGTGCCAGCAGCTTGACCCCCGGGGCGGAGACCCAGTACTTC. It encodes CASSLTPGAETQYF.

This clonotype has only a few counts. The chain has TRBV7-3 and TRBJ2-1; 8 bases fit TRBD2. The CDR3 spans 17 residues. CDR1 and CDR2 (germline): SGHTA, FQGTGA. V lost 5 bases, J lost 0 bases, and 9 bases stayed unmatched. The CDR3 DNA reads as TGTGCCAGCAGCCCAAGAGCACTAGCGGACTCCTACAATGAGCAGTTCTTC. It is translated as CASSPRALADSYNEQFF. Drawing the rest from reference TRBV7-3 and TRBJ2-1, the complete variable domain is GAGVSQTPSNKVTEKGKYVELRCDPISGHTALYWYRQSLGQGPEFLIYFQGTGAADDSGLPNDRFFAVRPEGSVSTLKIQRTERGDSAVYLCASSPRALADSYNEQFFGPGTRLTVL.

In its sample, this clonotype was seen many times. The V and J genes are TRBV20-1 and TRBJ2-7, with TRBD2 matching over 12 bases. This CDR3 has 17 residues. V shed 4 bases, J shed 1 base, and the junction held 11 bases outside the gene matches. The V gene's germline CDR1 is DFQATT and CDR2 SNEGSKA (reference sequence). CDR3 coding DNA: TGCAGTGCTAACCTAGCGGGAGGGCCGCAGCGGTCCTACGAGCAGTACTTC. Its translation: CSANLAGGPQRSYEQYF.

This clonotype was observed a few times. The V and J genes are TRBV5-1 and TRBJ2-7; 13 nucleotides agree with TRBD2. The CDR3 runs 19 residues. V trimming: 3 bases; J trimming: 0 bases; junction bases outside the gene matches: 12. Germline V gene data show CDR1 as SGHRS and CDR2 as YFSETQ. As DNA, the CDR3 is TGCGCCAGCAGCTCAGGACTAGCGGGAGTGTCTAGGAGCTCCTACGAGCAGTACTTC. Its translation is CASSSGLAGVSRSSYEQYF.

This clonotype was observed a handful of times. This chain links TRBV19 with TRBJ2-3; no clear D. Per the germline V gene, CDR1 is LNHDA and CDR2 is SQIVND (reference sequence). V lost 3 bases, J lost 0 bases, and 10 bases lay in between. This CDR3 spans 15 amino acids. Here the CDR3 reads CASSIWALSTDTQYF. CDR3 coding DNA: TGTGCCAGTAGTATTTGGGCACTAAGCACAGATACGCAGTATTTT.